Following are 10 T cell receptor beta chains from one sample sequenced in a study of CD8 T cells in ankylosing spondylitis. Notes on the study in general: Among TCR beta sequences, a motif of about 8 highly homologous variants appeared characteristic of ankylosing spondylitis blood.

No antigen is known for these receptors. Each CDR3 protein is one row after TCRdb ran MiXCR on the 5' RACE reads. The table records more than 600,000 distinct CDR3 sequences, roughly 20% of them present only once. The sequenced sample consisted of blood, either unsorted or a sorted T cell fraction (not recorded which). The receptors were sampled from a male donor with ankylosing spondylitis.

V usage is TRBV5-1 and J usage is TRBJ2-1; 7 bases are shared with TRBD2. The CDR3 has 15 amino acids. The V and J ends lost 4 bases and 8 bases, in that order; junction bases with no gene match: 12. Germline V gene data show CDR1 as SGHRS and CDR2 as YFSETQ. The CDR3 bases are TGCGCCAGCAGCGAGGAAGCGGGGCTCCATGATGAGCAGTTCTTC. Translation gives CASSEEAGLHDEQFF.

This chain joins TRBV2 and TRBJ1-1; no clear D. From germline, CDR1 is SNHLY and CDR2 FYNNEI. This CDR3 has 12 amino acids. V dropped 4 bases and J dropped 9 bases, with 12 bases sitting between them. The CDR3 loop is CASSATNAQAFF. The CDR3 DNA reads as TGTGCCAGCAGTGCTACTAACGCGCAAGCTTTCTTT.

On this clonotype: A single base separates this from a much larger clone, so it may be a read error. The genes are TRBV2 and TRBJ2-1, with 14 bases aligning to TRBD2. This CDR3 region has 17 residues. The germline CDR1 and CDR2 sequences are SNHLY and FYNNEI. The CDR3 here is CACSYRLAGGPYNEQFF. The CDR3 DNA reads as TGTGCCTGCAGTTATAGACTAGCGGGAGGGCCCTACAATGAGCAGTTCTTC.

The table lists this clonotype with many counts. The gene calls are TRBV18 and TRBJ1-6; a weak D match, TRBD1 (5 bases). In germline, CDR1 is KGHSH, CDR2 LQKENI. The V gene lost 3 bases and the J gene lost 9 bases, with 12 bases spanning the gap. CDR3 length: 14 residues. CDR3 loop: CASSPPGGRSPLHF. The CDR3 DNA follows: TGTGCCAGCTCACCCCCGGGGGGTCGTTCACCCCTCCACTTT.

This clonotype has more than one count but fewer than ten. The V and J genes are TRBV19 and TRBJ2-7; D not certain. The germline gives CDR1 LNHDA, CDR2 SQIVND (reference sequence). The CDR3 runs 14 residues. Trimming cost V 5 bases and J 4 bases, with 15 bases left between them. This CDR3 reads CASSFNAASYEQYF. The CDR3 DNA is TGTGCCAGTAGTTTCAACGCGGCAAGTTACGAGCAGTACTTC.

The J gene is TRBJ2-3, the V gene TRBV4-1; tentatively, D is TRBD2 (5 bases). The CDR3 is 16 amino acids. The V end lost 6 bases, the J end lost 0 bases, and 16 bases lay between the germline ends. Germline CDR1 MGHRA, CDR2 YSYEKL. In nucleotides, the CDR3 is TGCGCCAGCAGGCCACAAGGCGCTAGCAGCACAGATACGCAGTATTTT. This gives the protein CASRPQGASSTDTQYF.

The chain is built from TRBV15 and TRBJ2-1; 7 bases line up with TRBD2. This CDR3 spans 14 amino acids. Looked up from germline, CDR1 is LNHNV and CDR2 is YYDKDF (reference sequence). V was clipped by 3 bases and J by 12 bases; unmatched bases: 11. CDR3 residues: CATSRGGSSGGQFF. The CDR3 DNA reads TGTGCCACCAGCAGGGGCGGGAGTTCAGGAGGGCAGTTCTTC.

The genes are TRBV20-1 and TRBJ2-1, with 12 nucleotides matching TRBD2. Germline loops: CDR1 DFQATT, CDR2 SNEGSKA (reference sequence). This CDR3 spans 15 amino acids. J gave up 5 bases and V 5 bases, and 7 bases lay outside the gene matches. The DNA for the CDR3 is TGCAGTGCTCCACCTAGCGGGGGGGCCGACAATGAGCAGTTCTTC. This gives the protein CSAPPSGGADNEQFF.

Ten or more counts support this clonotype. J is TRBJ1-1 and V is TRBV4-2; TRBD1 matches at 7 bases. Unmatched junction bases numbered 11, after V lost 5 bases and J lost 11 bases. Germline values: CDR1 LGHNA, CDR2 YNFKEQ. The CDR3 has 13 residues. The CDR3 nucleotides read TGTGCCAGCAGCTATAAGGGGGCTGCCGGGGCTTTCTTT. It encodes CASSYKGAAGAFF.

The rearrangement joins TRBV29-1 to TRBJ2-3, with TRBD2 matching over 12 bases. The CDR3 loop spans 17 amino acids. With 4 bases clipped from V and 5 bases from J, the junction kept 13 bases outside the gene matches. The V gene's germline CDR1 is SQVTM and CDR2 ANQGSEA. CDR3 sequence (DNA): TGCAGCGTTGCTACCCCGCGACTAGCGGGAGTGGTAGATACGCAGTATTTT. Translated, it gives CSVATPRLAGVVDTQYF.